Listed below are T cell receptor beta chains from one sample, sequenced in a study of blood T cell repertoires in COVID-19. Produced via immunoSEQ multiplex PCR; TCRdb's table is partial and in-frame only. Of some 210,000 clones in the sample, about nine tenths were seen once. What was sequenced was PBMCs or T cells enriched from blood (not recorded which). These receptors were obtained from a man between 18 and 35 years old with acute COVID-19. Both conserved end residues are part of each CDR3. The D gene is left open where the match is weak. Clone size is shown for a subset of rows, as once, few, many or a class of expanded clone.

D	J	size	V	CDR3	DNA
TRBD2	TRBJ2-4	NA	TRBV4-1	CASSQDRGLAGGHIQYF	TGCGCCAGCAGCCAAGATCGCGGGCTAGCGGGAGGGCACATTCAGTACTTC
TRBD1	TRBJ2-7	NA	TRBV4-2	CASSQTIGQGYEQYF	TGTGCCAGCAGCCAAACAATCGGACAGGGCTACGAGCAGTACTTC
TRBD2	TRBJ2-1	NA	TRBV4-2	CASSQNTLAGPPYNEQFF	TGTGCCAGCAGCCAAAATACCCTAGCGGGACCGCCCTACAATGAGCAGTTCTTC
NA	TRBJ2-5	NA	TRBV11-2	CASSLFAGSETQYF	TGTGCCAGCAGCTTATTTGCAGGTTCTGAGACCCAGTACTTC
NA	TRBJ1-5	NA	TRBV7-9	CASSLSWGQRQPQHF	TGTGCCAGCAGCTTATCGTGGGGGCAACGGCAGCCCCAGCATTTT
TRBD1	TRBJ1-4	NA	TRBV28	CASSSIEAHFRDRGVF	TGTGCCAGCAGTTCCATAGAGGCCCATTTTCGGGACAGGGGCGTTTTT
NA	TRBJ2-5	NA	TRBV6-5	CASSYVPGLGQETQYF	TGTGCCAGCAGTTACGTCCCGGGTCTCGGCCAAGAGACCCAGTACTTC
NA	TRBJ2-2	NA	TRBV6-2/TRBV6-3	CASSYIPGLNTGELFF	TGTGCCAGCAGTTACATCCCGGGACTGAACACCGGGGAGCTGTTTTTT
NA	TRBJ2-2	few	TRBV6-5	CASSRVPGELFF	TGTGCCAGCAGTCGAGTCCCAGGGGAGCTGTTTTTT
TRBD1	TRBJ2-7	once	TRBV5-4	CASSQDREVLYF	TGTGCCAGCAGCCAAGACAGGGAAGTCCTGTACTTC
TRBD1	TRBJ1-2	NA	TRBV13	CASSLTGGSGYTF	TGTGCCAGCAGCTTGACAGGGGGTTCTGGCTACACCTTC
TRBD1	TRBJ1-4	NA	TRBV28	CASSFGVLGQHINEKLFF	TGTGCCAGCAGTTTCGGGGTCTTGGGACAGCACATTAATGAAAAACTGTTTTTT
NA	TRBJ2-2	NA	TRBV6-4	CASGQSAANTGELFF	TGTGCCAGCGGACAGTCGGCCGCGAACACCGGGGAGCTGTTTTTT
TRBD2	TRBJ2-3	NA	TRBV19	CASSRRELYEDTQYF	TGTGCCAGTAGTCGGCGGGAGTTATATGAAGACACGCAGTATTTT
NA	TRBJ1-6	once	TRBV18	CASSPTGLPHWSRDNSPLHF	TGTGCCAGCTCACCAACCGGACTGCCGCATTGGAGTAGGGATAATTCACCCCTCCACTTT